The present T cell receptor (beta chain) was sequenced within a study of blood T cell repertoires in COVID-19 (dated by TCRdb to 2018 to 2021). With regard to the full study: The collaborator samples originated in the United States, Italy and Spain and spanned the acute and convalescent phases of COVID-19. The prospective study material was composed of cDNA or gDNA derived from T cells, B-cell-depleted T cells, or PBMCs. Deeply sampled blood TCRbeta repertoires from subjects exposed to, actively infected with, or recovered from COVID-19 were included in the dataset. A freely available public database, intended as a resource for researchers studying the immune response to SARS-CoV-2, is where the repertoires were released. The samples were drawn from the first 160 participants of the ongoing ImmuneRACE study and from over 950 subjects provided by 6 global collaborators. Sample metadata almost always included a de-identified subject ID, COVID-19 status, age in years and sex. Where available, HLA class I and class II types were taken from metadata supplied by the sample provider and were not determined by assay-based typing. Results and caveats for the whole study, not just this receptor: The quantity of clinical and demographic metadata differed by source and by participant and was supplied without curation.

Note on this clone: It lacks a known antigen. The input lacks base qualities; no much larger clone sits a single base away.

Cut back by 5 bases and 1 base, the V and J ends lie 17 bases apart. The CDR3 holds 16 amino acids from the cysteine to the phenylalanine. Only the CDR3 part of the read is kept: 48 bases, read in frame from the first base. Reading the germline V gene gives CDR1 SGHVS and CDR2 FQNEAQ. The immunoSEQ Assay, a bias-controlled multiplex PCR, was used to amplify TCRbeta CDR3 regions from genomic DNA. The authors' analysis ran thus. Nucleated cell counts per sample were estimated from amplification of reference gene primers within the assay. Sequence reads were collapsed and filtered to measure the absolute abundance of every unique TCRbeta CDR3 rearrangement. For each sample, productive Simpson clonality was calculated as the square root of Simpson's diversity index across productive rearrangements. In TCRdb, the immuneACCESS table is reduced to in-frame sequences with V and J assigned. These tables do not hold every clone; where another copy was compared, an unresolved V gene accounts for under half, and the others remain unexplained. The DNA gave D and trimming, while V, J and clone size come from that table. The sample includes roughly 220,000 clones, with approximately 90% observed a single time. The ten largest clones add up to approximately 6% of the sample.

Whole blood was collected in K2EDTA tubes by collaborating institutions according to the institutions' own protocols. Collaborator samples were shipped for TCRbeta analysis as frozen whole blood, isolated PBMCs, or DNA extracted from either sample type. The sequence was obtained from a man older than 75 with acute or convalescent COVID-19. The chain is assembled from TRBV7-8 and TRBJ1-1; too little of a D gene remains to name it. Sequenced sample: peripheral blood. The CDR3 here reads CASSRETKRGNTEAFF. Here is the DNA: TGTGCCAGCAGCCGTGAAACGAAGCGAGGGAACACTGAAGCTTTCTTT.